A selection of T cell receptor beta chains follows, all from one sample in a study of blood T cell repertoires in COVID-19. TCRdb's table, derived via immunoSEQ multiplex PCR, lists solely in-frame clones and lacks some. The sample consists of roughly 87,000 clones, 85% to 90% of them appearing once. Material for sequencing was peripheral blood. These receptors were collected from a woman of 80 years or more with active COVID-19. The CDR3 runs from the conserved cysteine through the conserved F or W. A D gene is named only where the DNA matches it firmly. The size entry is marked missing in some rows and otherwise reads once, few, many or a size class.

j_gene	v_gene	abundance	d_gene	CDR3aa
TRBJ2-7	TRBV6-2/TRBV6-3	.	TRBD1	CASSYRATGQYEQYF
TRBJ2-1	TRBV2	.	TRBD2	CASSETFSGGSYNEQFF
TRBJ2-7	TRBV4-2	.	TRBD1	CASSSTGAHEQYF
TRBJ2-7	TRBV19	.	TRBD1	CASSMTGYYNEQYF
TRBJ2-3	TRBV11-2	.	.	CASSLRGRATDTQYF
TRBJ2-3	TRBV18	.	.	CASSPLVSGAFSDTQYF
TRBJ2-5	TRBV2	.	TRBD2	CASSGPGGKATQYF
TRBJ2-1	TRBV5-5	once	.	CASSLAQQSSYNEQFF
TRBJ2-6	TRBV30	.	.	CAWSDVQGFFGANVLTF
TRBJ2-3	TRBV3-1/TRBV3-2	.	TRBD2	CASSQATTLAGSTDTQYF
TRBJ2-3	TRBV20-1	.	.	CSASTYGKTDTQYF
TRBJ2-1	TRBV7-2	.	.	CASSLAWGEPYNEQFF
TRBJ2-1	TRBV5-4	.	TRBD1	CASSTGVNEQFF
TRBJ2-3	TRBV11-2	.	TRBD2	CASSSGTSGSRQSTDTQYF
TRBJ2-2	TRBV7-2	.	.	CASSLISNTGELFF
TRBJ1-2	TRBV28	.	TRBD1	CASSGWGTGLIYGYTF
TRBJ1-5	TRBV29-1	.	.	CSVQEDGNQPQHF
TRBJ1-2	TRBV14	.	.	CASSVQGNYGYTF
TRBJ2-2	TRBV5-1	.	TRBD1	CASAADRVMFAGELFF